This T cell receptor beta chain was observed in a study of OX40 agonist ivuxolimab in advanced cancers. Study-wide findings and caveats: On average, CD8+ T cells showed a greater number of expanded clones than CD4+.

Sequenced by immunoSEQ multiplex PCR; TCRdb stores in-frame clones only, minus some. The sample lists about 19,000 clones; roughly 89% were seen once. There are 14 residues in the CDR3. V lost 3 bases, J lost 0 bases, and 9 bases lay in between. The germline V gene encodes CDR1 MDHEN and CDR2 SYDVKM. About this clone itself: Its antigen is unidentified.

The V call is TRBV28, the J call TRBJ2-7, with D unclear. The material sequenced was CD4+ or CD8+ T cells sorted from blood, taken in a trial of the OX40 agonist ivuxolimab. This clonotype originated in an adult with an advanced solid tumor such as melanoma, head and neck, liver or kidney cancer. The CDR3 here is CASSFNSPSYEQYF. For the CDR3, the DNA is TGTGCCAGCAGTTTCAATTCCCCCTCCTACGAGCAGTACTTC.